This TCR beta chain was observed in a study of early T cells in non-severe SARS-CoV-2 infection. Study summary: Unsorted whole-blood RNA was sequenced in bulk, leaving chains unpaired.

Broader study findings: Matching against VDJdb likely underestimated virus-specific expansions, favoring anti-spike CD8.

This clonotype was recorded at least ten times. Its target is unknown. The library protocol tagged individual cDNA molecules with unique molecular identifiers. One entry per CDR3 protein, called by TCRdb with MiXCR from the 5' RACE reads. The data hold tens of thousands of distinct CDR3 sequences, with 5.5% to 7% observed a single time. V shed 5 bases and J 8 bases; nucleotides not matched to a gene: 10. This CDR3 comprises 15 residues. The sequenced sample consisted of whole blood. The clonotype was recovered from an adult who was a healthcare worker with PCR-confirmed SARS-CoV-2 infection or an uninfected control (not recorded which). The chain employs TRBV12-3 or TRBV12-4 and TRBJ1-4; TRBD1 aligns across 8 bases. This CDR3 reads CASSVDRGGGEKLFF. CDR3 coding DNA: TGTGCCAGCAGTGTCGACAGGGGCGGAGGAGAAAAACTGTTTTTT.